This T cell receptor (beta chain) is drawn from a study of cytomegalovirus exposure and HLA in healthy donors. Study-wide results and caveats: Both high specificity and high sensitivity reportedly marked the classifier's diagnosis of cytomegalovirus status.

Assay: immunoSEQ multiplex PCR; the TCRdb copy retains only in-frame clones and omits some. The data hold roughly 63,000 clones, with roughly 90% observed a single time. The validation cohort, a group of over a hundred subjects, included the donors and was separate from the approximately 700-subject first cohort. Per germline, CDR1 MDHEN and CDR2 SYDVKM. Trimming cost V 7 bases and J 2 bases; bases outside gene matches: 5. There are 14 residues in the CDR3. Concerning this clone: Its antigen is as yet unknown.

Sequencing was done on a sample of PBMCs. The chain uses TRBV28 and TRBJ2-3, with 8 bases identical to TRBD2. The receptor's source is a woman younger than 30 in good health and CMV-seronegative. The DNA for the CDR3 is TGTGCCAGCAAGCGGGGGACCTACACAGATACGCAGTATTTT. Its translation: CASKRGTYTDTQYF. Drawing the rest from reference TRBV28 and TRBJ2-3, the complete variable domain is DVKVTQSSRYLVKRTGEKVFLECVQDMDHENMFWYRQDPGLGLRLIYFSYDVKMKEKGDIPEGYSVSREKKERFSLILESASTNQTSMYLCASKRGTYTDTQYFGPGTRLTVL.